The clone carrying this TCR beta chain was counted at least ten times. TCRdb re-called clones via MiXCR from the PCR reads. Among fewer than 40,000 clones, around 25% were seen once, and the ten largest hold about 10%. Trimming took off 4 bases at V and 6 bases at J, with 19 bases between the two ends. The germline V gene has CDR1 SGHTA and CDR2 FQGNSA. The CDR3 runs 16 residues. This sample was included in a study of metastatic and nonmetastatic thyroid tumors. All patients were untreated before thyroid surgery. The sequenced sample was blood. The receptor's source is a female donor with papillary thyroid cancer or a benign thyroid nodule (not recorded which). Some clones in this sample may be carry-over from other donors' samples. The chain carries TRBV7-2 and TRBJ2-4; a weak D match, TRBD2 (6 bases). In DNA form, the CDR3 reads TGTGCCAGCAGCTCCCCCCTTAGCGGATATTTAAACATTCAGTACTTC. It specifies CASSSPLSGYLNIQYF.